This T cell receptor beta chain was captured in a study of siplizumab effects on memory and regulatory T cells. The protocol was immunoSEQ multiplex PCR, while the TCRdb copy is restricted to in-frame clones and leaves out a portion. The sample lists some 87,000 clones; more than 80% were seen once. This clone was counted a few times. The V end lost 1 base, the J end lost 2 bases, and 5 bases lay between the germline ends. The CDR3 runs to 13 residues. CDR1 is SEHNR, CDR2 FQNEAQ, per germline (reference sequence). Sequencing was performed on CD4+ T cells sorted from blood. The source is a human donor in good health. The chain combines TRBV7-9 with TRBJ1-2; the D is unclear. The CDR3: CASSLGQNYGYTF. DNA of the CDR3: TGTGCCAGCAGCTTAGGGCAGAACTATGGCTACACCTTC.